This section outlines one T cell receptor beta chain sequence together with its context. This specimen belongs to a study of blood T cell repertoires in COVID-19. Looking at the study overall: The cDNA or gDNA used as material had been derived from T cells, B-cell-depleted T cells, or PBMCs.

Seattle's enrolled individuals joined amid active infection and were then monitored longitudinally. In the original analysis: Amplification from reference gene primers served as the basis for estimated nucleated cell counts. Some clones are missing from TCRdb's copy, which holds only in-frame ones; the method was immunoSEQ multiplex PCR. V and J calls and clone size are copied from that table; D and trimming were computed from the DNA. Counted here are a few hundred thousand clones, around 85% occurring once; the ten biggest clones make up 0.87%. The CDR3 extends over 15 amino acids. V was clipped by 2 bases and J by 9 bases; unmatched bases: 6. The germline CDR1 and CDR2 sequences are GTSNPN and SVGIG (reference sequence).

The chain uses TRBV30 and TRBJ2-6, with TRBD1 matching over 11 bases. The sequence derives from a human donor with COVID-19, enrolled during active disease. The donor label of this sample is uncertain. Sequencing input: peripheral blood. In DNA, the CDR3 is TGTGCCTGGAGTTCGGGACAGGGGGTGATCAACGTCCTGACTTTC. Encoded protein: CAWSSGQGVINVLTF. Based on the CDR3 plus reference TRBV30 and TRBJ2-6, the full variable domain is SQTIHQWPATLVQPVGSPLSLECTVEGTSNPNLYWYRQAAGRGLQLLFYSVGIGQISSEVPQNLSASRPQDRQFILSSKKLLLSDSGFYLCAWSSGQGVINVLTFGAGSRLTVL.